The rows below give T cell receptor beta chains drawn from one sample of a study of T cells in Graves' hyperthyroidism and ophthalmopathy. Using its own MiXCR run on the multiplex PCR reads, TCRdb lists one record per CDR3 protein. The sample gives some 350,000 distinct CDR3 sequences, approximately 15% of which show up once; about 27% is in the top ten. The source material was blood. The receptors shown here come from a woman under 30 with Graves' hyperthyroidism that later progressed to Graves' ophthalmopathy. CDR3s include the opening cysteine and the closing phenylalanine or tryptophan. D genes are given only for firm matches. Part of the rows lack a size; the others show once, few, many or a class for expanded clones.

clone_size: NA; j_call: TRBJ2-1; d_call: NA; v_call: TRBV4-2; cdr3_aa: CASSQDPLRERFF; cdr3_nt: TGTGCCAGCAGCCAAGATCCTCTCCGGGAGCGGTTCTTC
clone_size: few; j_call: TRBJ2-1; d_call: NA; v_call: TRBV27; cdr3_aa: CASNKASSYNEQFF; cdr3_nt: TGTGCCAGCAATAAGGCGAGCTCCTACAATGAGCAGTTCTTC
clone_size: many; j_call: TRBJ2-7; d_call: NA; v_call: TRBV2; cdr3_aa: CASTNQNYEQYF; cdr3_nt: TGTGCCAGCACGAACCAGAACTACGAGCAGTACTTC
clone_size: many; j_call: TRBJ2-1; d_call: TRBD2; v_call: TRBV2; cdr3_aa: CASSELRGTYNEQFF; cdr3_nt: TGTGCCAGCAGTGAATTGCGGGGGACTTACAATGAGCAGTTCTTC
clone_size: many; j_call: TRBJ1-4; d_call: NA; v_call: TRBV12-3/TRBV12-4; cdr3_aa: CASTSGPGGVEKLFF; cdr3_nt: TGTGCCAGCACCTCCGGACCCGGCGGCGTTGAAAAACTGTTTTTT
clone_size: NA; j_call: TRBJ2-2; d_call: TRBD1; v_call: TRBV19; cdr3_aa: CASSIKNDGQDTGELFF; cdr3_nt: TGTGCCAGTAGTATAAAAAACGACGGACAGGACACCGGGGAGCTGTTTTTT
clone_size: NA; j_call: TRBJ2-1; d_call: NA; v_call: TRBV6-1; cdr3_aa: CASSEPSWGDEQFF; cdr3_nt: TGTGCCAGCAGTGAACCTTCATGGGGAGATGAGCAGTTCTTC
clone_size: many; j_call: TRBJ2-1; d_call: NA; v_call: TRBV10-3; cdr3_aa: CAISGQESSYNEQFF; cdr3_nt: TGTGCCATCAGTGGACAGGAAAGCTCCTACAATGAGCAGTTCTTC
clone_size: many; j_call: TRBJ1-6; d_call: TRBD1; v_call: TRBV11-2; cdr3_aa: CASSLGDRENSPLHF; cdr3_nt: TGTGCCAGCAGCTTAGGGGACAGAGAGAATTCACCCCTCCACTTT
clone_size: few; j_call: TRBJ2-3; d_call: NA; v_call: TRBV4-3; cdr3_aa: CASSQEGPGLTRTDTQYF; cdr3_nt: TGCGCCAGCAGCCAAGAGGGGCCGGGACTTACCCGCACAGATACGCAGTATTTT
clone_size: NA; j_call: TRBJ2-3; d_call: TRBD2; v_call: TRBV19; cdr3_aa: CASSLSPGLAGDGSTDTQYF; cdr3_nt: TGTGCCAGTAGTCTTAGCCCCGGACTAGCGGGAGACGGTAGCACAGATACGCAGTATTTT
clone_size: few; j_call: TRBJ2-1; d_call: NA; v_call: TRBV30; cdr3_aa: CAWSVRQGWNEQFF; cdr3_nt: TGTGCCTGGAGTGTACGGCAGGGGTGGAATGAGCAGTTCTTC
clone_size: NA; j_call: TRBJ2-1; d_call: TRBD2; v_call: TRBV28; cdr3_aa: CASSLSPYRTERLAGEKTGYEQFF; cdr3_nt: TGTGCCAGCAGCCTGTCGCCTTACCGGACGGAGAGACTAGCGGGAGAAAAAACCGGGTATGAGCAGTTCTTC
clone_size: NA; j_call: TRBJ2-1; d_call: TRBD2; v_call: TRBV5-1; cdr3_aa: CAGSHDSLAGVGNEQFF; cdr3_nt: TGCGCCGGCAGCCACGACTCACTAGCGGGAGTTGGCAATGAGCAGTTCTTC
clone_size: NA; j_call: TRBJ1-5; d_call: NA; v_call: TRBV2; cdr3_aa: CASSRLVGSGQPQHF; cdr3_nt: TGTGCCAGCAGTCGGCTGGTAGGGAGCGGACAGCCCCAGCATTTT
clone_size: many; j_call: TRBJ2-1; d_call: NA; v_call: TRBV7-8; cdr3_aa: CASSLGKLVLKTEQFF; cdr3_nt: TGTGCCAGCAGCTTAGGGAAACTAGTCCTCAAGACTGAGCAGTTCTTC
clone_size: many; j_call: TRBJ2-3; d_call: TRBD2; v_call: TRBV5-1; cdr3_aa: CASSLESGIGADTQYF; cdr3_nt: TGCGCCAGCAGCTTGGAAAGCGGGATAGGAGCAGATACGCAGTATTTT
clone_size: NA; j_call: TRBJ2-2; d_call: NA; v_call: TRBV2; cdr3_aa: CASRGTFTGELFF; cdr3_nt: TGTGCCAGCAGGGGAACATTCACCGGGGAGCTGTTTTTT
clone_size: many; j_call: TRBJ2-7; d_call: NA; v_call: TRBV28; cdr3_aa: CASSSWTAPYEQYF; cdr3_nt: TGTGCCAGCAGTTCGTGGACAGCCCCCTACGAGCAGTACTTC